These T cell receptor beta chains were read from a single sample in a study of shared clonotypes between healthy human individuals. The method was immunoSEQ multiplex PCR; TCRdb's version includes in-frame clones alone and lacks a portion of them. The data show 2 million to 2.5 million clones, over 90% seen once. Sequenced material: naive CD4+ T cells from PBMCs. Receptors originate from a man younger than 35 in good health. Some clones in this sample may be carry-over from other donors' samples. Both conserved end residues are part of each CDR3. Each record gives: J gene, V gene, CDR3 protein.

>TRBJ1-1|TRBV19
CASSIHTGGRTEAFF
>TRBJ2-6|TRBV27
CASTPRTGIGGANVLTF
>TRBJ2-7|TRBV5-1
CASSLLGQGSYEQYF
>TRBJ2-5|TRBV11-2
CASSQPSLTSGRETQYF
>TRBJ2-3|TRBV7-2
CASRPPGSGTDTQYF
>TRBJ2-5|TRBV10-3
CAISPHRDRDQETQYF
>TRBJ2-5|TRBV7-7
CASSPRLAGSGETQYF
>TRBJ1-1|TRBV15
CATSRDRNTEAFF
>TRBJ1-2|TRBV27
CASSSGLGGRSGYTF
>TRBJ2-5|TRBV5-1
CASRPSGAQETQYF
>TRBJ1-5|TRBV19
CASSIDGQVYSNQPQHF
>TRBJ1-2|TRBV19
CASTPGQGRDGYTF
>TRBJ2-3|TRBV28
CASRNRVTDTQYF
>TRBJ2-1|TRBV2
CASIRGGLAGEEGYNEQFF
>TRBJ2-5|TRBV19
CASSGSGGETQYF
>TRBJ2-3|TRBV18
CASSPITSTDTQYF
>TRBJ1-1|TRBV6-6
CASSYGAATEAFF
>TRBJ1-2|TRBV28
CASSSQSGTGLFYGYTF
>TRBJ2-1|TRBV18
CATRGPGLAHNEQFF
>TRBJ1-5|TRBV23-1
CASSLNQPQHF
>TRBJ2-3|TRBV5-6
CASSSGTSGRAGTDTQYF
>TRBJ2-7|TRBV19
CASSISGNHYEQYF
>TRBJ2-3|TRBV5-1
CASSTTSYTDTQYF
>TRBJ2-5|TRBV5-1
CASSLAVAETQYF
>TRBJ1-5|TRBV30
CAWSVGQYSNQPQHF
>TRBJ2-7|TRBV15
CATSYRVLSYEQYF
>TRBJ2-1|TRBV9
CASSARGLDSNEQFF
>TRBJ1-4|TRBV18
CASSPPGRSNEKLFF
>TRBJ2-2|TRBV7-3
CASSLGVGELFF
>TRBJ2-1|TRBV28
CASSLHREWFF
>TRBJ1-5|TRBV12-2
CASRLFTGARPLTEDDQPQHF
>TRBJ2-2|TRBV6-6
CASSPTSGLNTGELFF
>TRBJ2-6|TRBV12-5
CASSGSGANVLTF
>TRBJ2-1|TRBV5-1
CASSLAGGTSYNEQFF
>TRBJ2-5|TRBV25-1
CASSPKETQYF
>TRBJ2-3|TRBV14
CASSPGLAGFTDTQYF
>TRBJ2-5|TRBV7-9
CASSGVLTSGQETQYF
>TRBJ2-7|TRBV9
CASSVFRREGLSYEQYF
>TRBJ1-5|TRBV2
CASRLTGVSNQPQHF
>TRBJ2-3|TRBV10-3
CAISRGTSSSTDTQYF